The rows below give T cell receptor beta chains drawn from one sample of a study of cytomegalovirus exposure and HLA in healthy donors. The protocol was immunoSEQ multiplex PCR, while the TCRdb copy is restricted to in-frame clones and leaves out a portion. The profile shows about 44,000 clones, roughly 93% of them singletons. Sequencing was carried out using PBMCs. The receptors derive from a woman aged 18-29 years in good health and CMV-seronegative. Both conserved end residues are trimmed from each CDR3.

>TRBV2
ASSDDGSLGYT
>TRBV15
ATSMTLNTEAF
>TRBV6-4
ARGPRAQGSYEQY
>TRBV2
ASGPWDSTYEQY
>TRBV6-5
ASSSVMGATYEQY
>TRBV5-1
ASSSGLGNIQY
>TRBV6-5
ASSYRTSDTGELF
>TRBV7-9
ASSPDRGGYT
>TRBV30
AGGRGNSGNTIY
>TRBV10-3
ATGYRGDNEKLF